The 3 T cell receptor beta chains given below trace back to one sample, sequenced in a study of T cell changes during pregnancy in multiple sclerosis. Libraries were prepared by immunoSEQ multiplex PCR; TCRdb keeps only in-frame clonotypes and omits some of them. The top ten clones hold about 0.84% of a sample with approximately 90,000 clones, about 94% of them seen once. Sequences were derived from peripheral blood, sampled in the third trimester of pregnancy. All receptors come from a female donor with multiple sclerosis, enrolled in a pregnancy study.

The chain recombines TRBV7-2 with TRBJ2-2; D call uncertain. Germline V CDR1 and CDR2: SGHTA, FQGNSA. Trimming took 5 bases from V and 6 from J, leaving 16 bases between them. This CDR3 has 15 residues. Written as DNA, the CDR3 is TGTGCCAGCAGCCCCCTCCCGATCGGGTCCGGGGAGCTGTTTTTT. The encoded protein is CASSPLPIGSGELFF. Full variable domain (remainder filled in from reference TRBV7-2 and TRBJ2-2): GAGVSQSPSNKVTEKGKDVELRCDPISGHTALYWYRQSLGQGLEFLIYFQGNSAPDKSGLPSDRFSAERTGGSVSTLTIQRTQQEDSAVYLCASSPLPIGSGELFFGEGSRLTVL.

The rearrangement uses TRBV28 and TRBJ2-5, with a possible D match to TRBD1 (6 bases). In germline, CDR1 is MDHEN, CDR2 SYDVKM. Trimming stripped 5 bases from V and 7 bases from J, with 17 bases between. The CDR3 runs 14 residues. The CDR3, as DNA: TGTGCCAGCAGTCCCACCCAACAGGGTGGGACCCAGTACTTC. This sequence encodes CASSPTQQGGTQYF.

The V gene is TRBV27, the J gene TRBJ2-2, with 8 positions matching TRBD1. This CDR3 contains 16 residues. Per germline, CDR1 MNHEY and CDR2 SMNVEV (reference sequence). The V and J ends lost 5 bases and 5 bases, in that order; junction bases with no gene match: 10. The CDR3 sequence is CASSKPQGAMTGELFF. CDR3 sequence (DNA): TGTGCCAGCAGTAAACCCCAGGGGGCTATGACCGGGGAGCTGTTTTTT.